The clone carrying this T cell receptor (beta chain) was observed once. This sample is drawn from a study of cytomegalovirus exposure and HLA in healthy donors. This CDR3 has 15 residues. Losses at the gene ends were 6 bases for V and 4 bases for J; bases not matched to a gene: 6. Germline loops: CDR1 SNHLY, CDR2 FYNNEI. Primers: 60 Vbeta forward and 13 Jbeta reverse. Some clones are missing from TCRdb's copy, which holds only in-frame ones; the method was immunoSEQ multiplex PCR. The data show about 180,000 clones, with 80% to 85% seen just once and 0.38% held by the top ten. The receptor's source is a boy aged 2 to 10 in good health and CMV-seronegative. Input material: PBMCs. The genes are TRBV2 and TRBJ1-3; 10 nucleotides match TRBD1. The DNA for the CDR3 is TGTGCCAGCAGGACCGGGACAGGGGAAGGAAACACCATATATTTT. It yields the protein CASRTGTGEGNTIYF.